This TCR beta chain stems from a study of blood T cell repertoires in COVID-19. Repertoires were generated with immunoSEQ multiplex PCR, while TCRdb's copy carries only in-frame clones and drops some. The repertoire consists of 150,000 or so clones, with over 80% occurring once and the leading ten covering about 5.7%. The table lists this clone with a few counts. Germline V gives CDR1 MNHNS, CDR2 SASEGT. CDR3 length equals 12 residues. After removal of 1 base from V and 7 bases from J, the junction contained 0 bases not matched to a gene. Material for sequencing was peripheral blood. This TCR derives from a man aged 80 or over with acute or convalescent COVID-19. This chain links TRBV6-1 with TRBJ2-5; 7 bases match TRBD2. The CDR3 loop reads CASSEGGGTQYF. DNA of the CDR3: TGTGCCAGCAGTGAAGGGGGGGGGACCCAGTACTTC.